One and the same sample provided the 32 T cell receptor beta chains below, sequenced in a study of cytomegalovirus exposure and HLA in healthy donors. Profiling relied on immunoSEQ multiplex PCR, and the TCRdb table lists in-frame clones only, not all of them. The sample has 110,000 to 150,000 clones, 94% seen once; the top ten hold less than 2%. The sequencing sample was made of PBMCs. The origin of the receptors is a man aged 18 to 29 in good health and CMV-seropositive.

This chain uses TRBV27 with TRBJ2-7, with 9 bases aligning to TRBD2. Germline V gene lookup returns CDR1 MNHEY and CDR2 SMNVEV (reference sequence). The length of the CDR3 is 14 residues. V shed 5 bases, J shed 3 bases, and the junction held 5 bases outside the gene matches. This CDR3 is CASSRREGGYEQYF. The CDR3 nucleotides are TGTGCCAGCAGTCGGCGGGAGGGGGGCTACGAGCAGTACTTC.

The chain couples TRBV4-1 to TRBJ2-2; no clear D. The CDR3 runs to 15 residues. Per the germline V gene, CDR1 is MGHRA and CDR2 is YSYEKL. The germline V and J ends were trimmed by 0 bases and 8 bases, with 13 bases remaining between them. The CDR3 reads CASSQEPGFGGELFF. The CDR3 nucleotides read TGCGCCAGCAGCCAAGAACCCGGGTTTGGGGGGGAGCTGTTTTTT.

This chain uses TRBV5-1 with TRBJ2-1; the D is unclear. CDR1 is SGHRS, CDR2 YFSETQ, per germline. The CDR3 consists of 15 residues. The V end lost 0 bases, the J end lost 6 bases, and 13 bases lay between the germline ends. CDR3 nucleotides: TGCGCCAGCAGCTTGGGCCTTAGTAGCAGCAATGAGCAGTTCTTC. Its protein is CASSLGLSSSNEQFF.

The rearrangement joins TRBV4-2 to TRBJ2-5, with D possibly matching TRBD1 (5 bases). CDR3 size: 15 residues. CDR1 is LGHNA, CDR2 YNFKEQ, per germline. V dropped 6 bases and J dropped 3 bases, with 17 bases sitting between them. CDR3 in amino acids: CASSTGRQGEETQYF. DNA for the CDR3: TGTGCCAGCAGTACGGGTAGGCAGGGTGAAGAGACCCAGTACTTC.

V usage is TRBV5-6 and J usage is TRBJ2-3; D call uncertain. The germline V gene has CDR1 SGHDT and CDR2 YYEEEE. This CDR3 is built from 14 residues. V was pared by 5 bases and J by 5 bases, with 15 bases between. DNA for the CDR3: TGTGCCAGCAGACTTGTCCTAGACGGAGATACGCAGTATTTT. Amino acid sequence: CASRLVLDGDTQYF.

The genes are TRBV13 and TRBJ2-2, with 7 bases that match TRBD1. Germline V lookup: CDR1 PRHDT, CDR2 FYEKMQ (reference sequence). V lost 3 bases and J lost 1; bases outside the gene matches: 2. The CDR3 totals 15 residues. DNA of the CDR3: TGTGCCAGCAGCTTGAACAGGGGGAACACCGGGGAGCTGTTTTTT. Its protein product is CASSLNRGNTGELFF. Looking up the rest from reference TRBV13 and TRBJ2-2 gives the full variable domain: AAGVIQSPRHLIKEKRETATLKCYPIPRHDTVYWYQQGPGQDPQFLISFYEKMQSDKGSIPDRFSAQQFSDYHSELNMSSLELGDSALYFCASSLNRGNTGELFFGEGSRLTVL.

The chain joins TRBV7-9 to TRBJ2-1; TRBD1 is a possible D gene (6 bases). The CDR3 runs 13 residues. Germline V CDR1 and CDR2: SEHNR, FQNEAQ (reference sequence). Trimming took off 8 bases at V and 7 bases at J, with 15 bases between the two ends. The CDR3, as DNA: TGTGCCAGCGATAGGGGGACGGGGAATGAGCAGTTCTTC. Translated: CASDRGTGNEQFF. The full variable domain, with the rest looked up from reference TRBV7-9 and TRBJ2-1, is DTGVSQNPRHKITKRGQNVTFRCDPISEHNRLYWYRQTLGQGPEFLTYFQNEAQLEKSRLLSDRFSAERPKGSFSTLEIQRTEQGDSAMYLCASDRGTGNEQFFGPGTRLTVL.

The rearrangement links TRBV2 to TRBJ2-7, with 7 bases lining up with TRBD1. The CDR3 runs 15 residues. Per germline, CDR1 SNHLY and CDR2 FYNNEI. With V trimmed by 5 bases and J by 0 bases, 7 bases remained unmatched. DNA of the CDR3: TGTGCCAGCAGTCGGGGACAGTCGGTCTCCTACGAGCAGTACTTC. Amino acids: CASSRGQSVSYEQYF.

V gene TRBV27 combines with J gene TRBJ2-3; D is perhaps TRBD1 (6 bases). CDR1 MNHEY and CDR2 SMNVEV come from the germline V gene (reference sequence). The CDR3 is made up of 14 amino acids. Trimming took 4 bases from V and 4 from J, leaving 12 bases between them. In nucleotides, the CDR3 is TGTGCCAGCAGTTCAAACAGGGATGCAGATACGCAGTATTTT. Translating gives CASSSNRDADTQYF.

The gene calls are TRBV7-6 and TRBJ2-2; D is perhaps TRBD2 (5 bases). Trimming left V 2 bases short and J 0 bases short, with 13 bases between. Looked up from germline, CDR1 is SGHVS and CDR2 is FNYEAQ. This CDR3 contains 17 residues. Written as DNA, the CDR3 is TGTGCCAGCAGCTTAACGTCCCGGGGATCGAACACCGGGGAGCTGTTTTTT. Amino acid sequence: CASSLTSRGSNTGELFF.

This clone was seen only once. The chain links TRBV27 to TRBJ2-7, with 9 positions matching TRBD2. V shed 2 bases and J 3 bases; nucleotides not matched to a gene: 5. This CDR3 contains 15 residues. Germline V gives CDR1 MNHEY, CDR2 SMNVEV (reference sequence). The CDR3 nucleotides read TGTGCCAGCAGTTTAACGGGACTAGCAGTCTACGAGCAGTACTTC. Encoded protein: CASSLTGLAVYEQYF.

The chain uses TRBV12-5 and TRBJ1-1, with D unclear. From germline, CDR1 is LGHNT and CDR2 FRNRAP. Trimming removed 1 base from V and 0 bases from J, with 3 bases in between. The CDR3 totals 13 residues. Here the CDR3 reads CASGLDMNTEAFF. The CDR3 bases are TGTGCTAGTGGTTTGGACATGAACACTGAAGCTTTCTTT.

As concerns this clone: The sample carries other DNA sequences with the same CDR3. The chain joins TRBV5-1 to TRBJ2-5; 8 bases map to TRBD1. The ends lost 0 bases at V and 2 bases at J; junction bases unmatched: 0. CDR3 size: 14 residues. Germline-derived CDR1 and CDR2 are SGHRS and YFSETQ. CDR3 bases: TGCGCCAGCAGCTTGGGGACAGGGCAAGAGACCCAGTACTTC. It codes for CASSLGTGQETQYF.

The J gene is TRBJ1-5, the V gene TRBV23-1, with D perhaps TRBD1 (6 bases). TRBV23-1 has ORF status, its function being uncertain. The CDR3 spans 16 residues. V was shortened by 0 bases and J by 1 base, with 10 bases between the two germline ends. The CDR3 nucleotides read TGCGCCAGCAGTCAATCGACAGGTCAAAGCAATCAGCCCCAGCATTTT. Translated, it gives CASSQSTGQSNQPQHF.

This clone was recorded only once. The V call is TRBV7-9, the J call TRBJ1-2, with D possibly TRBD1 on 6 matching bases. The ends were cut back, 6 bases at V and 4 bases at J, with 15 bases in the middle. This CDR3 comprises 14 residues. The germline CDR1 and CDR2 sequences are SEHNR and FQNEAQ (reference sequence). The CDR3 reads CASSSDRRGYGYTF. The DNA of the CDR3 is TGTGCCAGCAGTTCCGATCGCAGGGGCTATGGCTACACCTTC.

This clone was counted a single time. The chain combines TRBV19 with TRBJ2-1; the match to TRBD2 covers 7 bases. V lost 3 bases and J lost 1; bases outside the gene matches: 3. The germline CDR1 and CDR2 sequences are LNHDA and SQIVND (reference sequence). The length of the CDR3 is 15 residues. The CDR3 bases are TGTGCCAGTAGTATCGCTAGCGGATCCTACAATGAGCAGTTCTTC. Translating gives CASSIASGSYNEQFF.

This rearrangement joins TRBV9 to TRBJ2-1; D not certain. Trimming took off 3 bases at V and 6 bases at J, with 13 bases between the two ends. The CDR3 has 14 residues. The germline V gene has CDR1 SGDLS and CDR2 YYNGEE. CDR3 nucleotide sequence: TGTGCCAGCAGCGGGGCACTGCTGGGCAATGAGCAGTTCTTC. It encodes CASSGALLGNEQFF.

This clone turned up a few times. The V gene is TRBV5-8, the J gene TRBJ2-7; possibly TRBD2 for D (6 bases). Germline CDR1 and CDR2: SGHTS and YDEGEE. V dropped 4 bases and J dropped 1 base, with 12 bases sitting between them. This CDR3 comprises 14 residues. The CDR3 region has the DNA TGTGCCAGCAGCGGGATGGGGGGTTCCTACGAGCAGTACTTC. It yields the protein CASSGMGGSYEQYF.

The gene calls are TRBV5-1 and TRBJ1-2, with TRBD1 matching 7 bases. The CDR3 length is 15 residues. The germline CDR1 and CDR2 sequences are SGHRS and YFSETQ. Trimming took 4 bases from V and 4 from J; bases not matched to a gene: 10. The CDR3 protein is CASSTQGGGIYGYTF. The CDR3, as DNA: TGCGCCAGCAGCACCCAGGGGGGCGGTATCTATGGCTACACCTTC.

V gene TRBV5-1 combines with J gene TRBJ1-1, with D possibly matching TRBD1 (5 bases). With 3 bases removed from V and 1 base from J, the gap between germline ends came to 13 bases. The length of the CDR3 is 15 residues. Germline CDR1 and CDR2: SGHRS and YFSETQ. CDR3 nucleotide sequence: TGCGCCAGCAGCTCAGCAGGGCTCCGGAACACTGAAGCTTTCTTT. Its protein product is CASSSAGLRNTEAFF.

The chain joins TRBV29-1 to TRBJ2-7, with TRBD2 matching 8 bases. V lost 4 bases, J lost 6 bases, and 5 bases stayed unmatched. Per the germline V gene, CDR1 is SQVTM and CDR2 is ANQGSEA. The CDR3 contains 12 residues. Here the CDR3 reads CSVGAGVSEQYF. Written as DNA, the CDR3 is TGCAGCGTTGGAGCGGGAGTAAGCGAGCAGTACTTC.

The V gene is TRBV5-4, the J gene TRBJ2-3; 11 bases line up with TRBD2. The CDR3 length is 15 residues. Trimming cost V 4 bases and J 2 bases; bases outside gene matches: 3. Germline CDR1 SGHNT, CDR2 YYREEE (reference sequence). The CDR3 DNA follows: TGTGCCAGCAGCCAGACTAGCGGGGTCACAGATACGCAGTATTTT. Translating gives CASSQTSGVTDTQYF. Full variable domain (outside the CDR3, taken from reference TRBV5-4 and TRBJ2-3): ETGVTQSPTHLIKTRGQQVTLRCSSQSGHNTVSWYQQALGQGPQFIFQYYREEENGRGNFPPRFSGLQFPNYSSELNVNALELDDSALYLCASSQTSGVTDTQYFGPGTRLTVL.

The V gene is TRBV5-1, the J gene TRBJ2-7, with TRBD1 matching over 7 bases. The germline gives CDR1 SGHRS, CDR2 YFSETQ. J was trimmed by 1 base and V by 4 bases; bases with no gene match: 8. This CDR3 has 15 amino acids. This CDR3 is CASSTGQEPSYEQYF. The CDR3 DNA follows: TGCGCCAGCAGCACCGGACAGGAACCTTCCTACGAGCAGTACTTC.

V usage is TRBV7-6 and J usage is TRBJ1-3, with TRBD1 matching over 9 bases. Germline V gene data show CDR1 as SGHVS and CDR2 as FNYEAQ. The CDR3 is 17 amino acids. The ends lost 0 bases at V and 0 bases at J; junction bases unmatched: 3. The CDR3 DNA sequence: TGTGCCAGCAGCTTAGCGATGACAGGGGGCTCTGGAAACACCATATATTTT. Protein: CASSLAMTGGSGNTIYF.

The chain combines TRBV5-1 with TRBJ2-2, with D perhaps matching TRBD1 (6 bases). The length of the CDR3 is 16 residues. CDR1 is SGHRS and CDR2 is YFSETQ in the germline V gene. Trimming took 5 bases from V and 4 from J, leaving 18 bases between them. DNA of the CDR3: TGCGCCAGCAGAGCTCAGGGGATTGAGAGCACCGGGGAGCTGTTTTTT. It codes for CASRAQGIESTGELFF.

This chain joins TRBV7-9 and TRBJ2-7, with 7 bases that match TRBD2. Trimming took 5 bases from V and 5 from J; bases not matched to a gene: 12. CDR3 length: 15 amino acids. Germline V lookup: CDR1 SEHNR, CDR2 FQNEAQ (reference sequence). CDR3 sequence: CASSPGRGSIDEQYF. In nucleotides, the CDR3 is TGTGCCAGCAGCCCAGGGCGGGGGAGTATCGACGAGCAGTACTTC.

The sample holds a few counts of this clone. This sequence joins TRBV29-1 and TRBJ1-1; 10 nucleotides agree with TRBD1. This CDR3 has 12 residues. CDR1 and CDR2 from the germline V gene are SQVTM and ANQGSEA. Trimming cost V 7 bases and J 4 bases; bases outside gene matches: 3. In DNA form, the CDR3 reads TGCAGCGGGGGACAGGGGACCACTGAAGCTTTCTTT. Its protein is CSGGQGTTEAFF.

The chain joins TRBV5-1 to TRBJ1-4, with D possibly matching TRBD1 (6 bases). CDR1 SGHRS and CDR2 YFSETQ come from the germline V gene. The V end lost 4 bases, the J end lost 7 bases, and 8 bases lay between the germline ends. CDR3 length equals 12 residues. The CDR3 sequence: CASSPDSEKLFF. Here the CDR3 DNA reads TGCGCCAGCAGCCCGGACAGTGAAAAACTGTTTTTT.

The J gene is TRBJ2-7, the V gene TRBV2; 8 bases are a match to TRBD1. Losses at the gene ends were 5 bases for V and 3 bases for J; bases not matched to a gene: 3. This CDR3 has 13 residues. Germline CDR1 is SNHLY and CDR2 is FYNNEI. The CDR3: CASSNTGGYEQYF. CDR3 in DNA: TGTGCCAGCAGTAATACAGGGGGCTACGAGCAGTACTTC.

This chain joins TRBV20-1 and TRBJ2-7, with TRBD2 as a possible D gene (5 bases). The CDR3 totals 11 residues. Germline V gene data show CDR1 as DFQATT and CDR2 as SNEGSKA (reference sequence). V was clipped by 3 bases and J by 5 bases, with 8 bases between them. The CDR3 DNA is TGCAGTGCTAGTTGGGGAGACGAGCAGTACTTC. Translating gives CSASWGDEQYF.

This clone was seen once. V gene TRBV7-9 combines with J gene TRBJ2-5; D is unclear. V gave up 0 bases and J gave up 5 bases, with 4 bases separating them. CDR1 and CDR2 from the germline V gene are SEHNR and FQNEAQ (reference sequence). The CDR3 runs to 12 residues. CDR3: CASSLAQETQYF. DNA of the CDR3: TGTGCCAGCAGCTTAGCGCAGGAGACCCAGTACTTC.

The chain combines TRBV28 with TRBJ2-7; weak D call: TRBD1 (6 bases). CDR3 length equals 14 residues. V was clipped by 0 bases and J by 3 bases, with 9 bases between them. Germline CDR1 reads MDHEN; CDR2 reads SYDVKM. The CDR3 nucleotides are TGTGCCAGCAGTTTATGGGTACAGGGCTACGAGCAGTACTTC. Encoded protein: CASSLWVQGYEQYF.